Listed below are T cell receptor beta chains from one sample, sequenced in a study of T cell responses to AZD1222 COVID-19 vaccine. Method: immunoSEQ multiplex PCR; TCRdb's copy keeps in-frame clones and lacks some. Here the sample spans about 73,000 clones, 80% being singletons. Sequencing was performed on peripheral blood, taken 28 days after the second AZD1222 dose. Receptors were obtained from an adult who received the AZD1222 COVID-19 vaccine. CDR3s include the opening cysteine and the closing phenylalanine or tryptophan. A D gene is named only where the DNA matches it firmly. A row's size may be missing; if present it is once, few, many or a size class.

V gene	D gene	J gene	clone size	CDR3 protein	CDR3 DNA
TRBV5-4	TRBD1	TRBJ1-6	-	CASSLDEGQGGNSPLHF	TGTGCCAGCAGCCTCGATGAGGGACAGGGCGGTAATTCACCCCTCCACTTT
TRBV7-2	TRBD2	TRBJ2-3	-	CASSLSSGGGTDTQYF	TGTGCCAGCAGCTTATCTAGCGGGGGGGGAACAGATACGCAGTATTTT
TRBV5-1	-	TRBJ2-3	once	CASSTGARTDTQYF	TGCGCCAGCAGTACGGGGGCGCGCACAGATACGCAGTATTTT
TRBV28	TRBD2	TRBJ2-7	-	CASSPAGGLGAAHEQYF	TGTGCCAGCAGTCCAGCGGGAGGGCTGGGCGCAGCACACGAGCAGTACTTC
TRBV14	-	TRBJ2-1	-	CASSQFGGGEQFF	TGTGCCAGCAGCCAATTCGGAGGGGGTGAGCAGTTCTTC
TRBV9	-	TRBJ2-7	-	CASSVAPIQESLPYEQYF	TGTGCCAGCAGCGTAGCTCCTATCCAGGAATCATTGCCCTACGAGCAGTACTTC
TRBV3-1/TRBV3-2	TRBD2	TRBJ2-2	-	CASSPPMRGTGGELFF	TGTGCCAGCAGCCCCCCCATGCGGGGGACCGGCGGGGAGCTGTTTTTT
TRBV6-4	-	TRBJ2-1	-	CASSDLGASEQFF	TGTGCCAGCAGTGACCTTGGCGCTAGTGAGCAGTTCTTC
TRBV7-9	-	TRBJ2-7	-	CASRDSRVDYEQYF	TGTGCCAGCAGGGATAGCCGGGTCGACTACGAGCAGTACTTC
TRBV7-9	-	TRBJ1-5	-	CASSTTENQPQHF	TGTGCCAGCAGCACGACGGAGAATCAGCCCCAGCATTTT
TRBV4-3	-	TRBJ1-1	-	CASSQHSEIRQNTEAFF	TGCGCCAGCAGCCAACACTCAGAGATCCGACAAAACACTGAAGCTTTCTTT
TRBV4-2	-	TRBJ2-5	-	CASSQAGGIQETQYF	TGTGCCAGCAGCCAAGCAGGAGGAATTCAAGAGACCCAGTACTTC
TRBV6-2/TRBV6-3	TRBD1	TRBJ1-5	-	CASSPGTGNQPQHF	TGTGCCAGCAGTCCCGGGACAGGAAATCAGCCCCAGCATTTT
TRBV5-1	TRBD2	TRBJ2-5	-	CASSQLSGGGTQYF	TGCGCCAGCAGTCAGCTTAGCGGGGGCGGGACCCAGTACTTC
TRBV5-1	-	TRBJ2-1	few	CASSLGQDYNEQFF	TGCGCCAGCAGCTTGGGGCAGGACTACAATGAGCAGTTCTTC
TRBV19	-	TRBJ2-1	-	CASSTDIGSYNEQFF	TGTGCCAGTAGTACAGACATCGGGTCCTACAATGAGCAGTTCTTC
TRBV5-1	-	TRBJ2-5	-	CASRVQGQETQYF	TGCGCCAGCAGAGTACAGGGCCAAGAGACCCAGTACTTC
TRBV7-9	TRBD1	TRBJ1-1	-	CASSPTQGLGTEAFF	TGTGCCAGCAGCCCTACACAGGGGCTTGGGACTGAAGCTTTCTTT
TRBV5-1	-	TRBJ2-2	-	CASSLSGELFF	TGCGCCAGCAGCTTGAGCGGGGAGCTGTTTTTT
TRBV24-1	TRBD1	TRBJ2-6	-	CATSGNRGQVSGANVLTF	TGTGCCACCAGTGGGAACAGGGGGCAGGTCTCTGGGGCCAACGTCCTGACTTTC
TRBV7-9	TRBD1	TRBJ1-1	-	CASSDGTGVDTEAFF	TGTGCCAGCAGCGACGGGACAGGGGTTGACACTGAAGCTTTCTTT
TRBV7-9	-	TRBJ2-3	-	CASSTKPGFTDTQYF	TGTGCCAGCAGCACTAAACCGGGATTCACAGATACGCAGTATTTT
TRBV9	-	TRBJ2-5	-	CASSVDNGKGETQYF	TGTGCCAGCAGCGTAGATAACGGGAAGGGAGAGACCCAGTACTTC
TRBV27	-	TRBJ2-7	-	CASSSQAYEQYF	TGTGCCAGCAGTTCACAAGCCTACGAGCAGTACTTC
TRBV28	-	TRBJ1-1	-	CASRRGLGATEAFF	TGTGCCAGCAGGAGGGGTCTGGGCGCCACTGAAGCTTTCTTT
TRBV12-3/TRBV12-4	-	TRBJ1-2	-	CASSLEGGYTF	TGTGCCAGCAGCCTAGAAGGGGGCTACACCTTC
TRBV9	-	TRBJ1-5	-	CASSVEGVSNQPQHF	TGTGCCAGCAGCGTAGAAGGGGTCAGCAATCAGCCCCAGCATTTT
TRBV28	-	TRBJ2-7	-	CASKTSAGEQYF	TGTGCCAGCAAGACGTCGGCGGGCGAGCAGTACTTC
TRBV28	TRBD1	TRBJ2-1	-	CASRPVGTANEQFF	TGTGCCAGCAGACCGGTGGGGACAGCTAATGAGCAGTTCTTC
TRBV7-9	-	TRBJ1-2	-	CASSLGSARANYGYTF	TGTGCCAGCAGCTTAGGTTCAGCGAGAGCTAACTATGGCTACACCTTC
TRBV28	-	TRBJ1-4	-	CASSFGGYNEKLFF	TGTGCCAGCAGTTTCGGCGGTTATAATGAAAAACTGTTTTTT
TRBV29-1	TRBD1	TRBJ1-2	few	CSVLTGNGYTF	TGCAGCGTCTTGACAGGGAATGGCTACACCTTC
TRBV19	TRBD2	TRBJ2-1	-	CASSIRVSGRNNEQFF	TGTGCCAGTAGTATAAGGGTTAGCGGGAGGAACAATGAGCAGTTCTTC
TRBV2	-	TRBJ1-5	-	CASSDSRGMGNQPQHF	TGTGCCAGCAGTGATTCAAGGGGAATGGGCAATCAGCCCCAGCATTTT
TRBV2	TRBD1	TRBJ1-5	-	CASSKRQGRDQPQHF	TGTGCCAGCAGTAAAAGACAGGGAAGGGATCAGCCCCAGCATTTT
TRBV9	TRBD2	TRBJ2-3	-	CASSPRGGDTQYF	TGTGCCAGCAGCCCCCGGGGGGGAGATACGCAGTATTTT
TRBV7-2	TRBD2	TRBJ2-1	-	CASSSLGLAGGEQFF	TGTGCCAGCAGCTCCCTCGGACTAGCGGGAGGGGAGCAGTTCTTC
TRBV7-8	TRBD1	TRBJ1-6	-	CASSFGQGKESPLHF	TGTGCCAGCAGTTTTGGACAGGGGAAGGAATCACCCCTCCACTTT
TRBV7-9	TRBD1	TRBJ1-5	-	CASSRLGGGFNGSNQPQHF	TGTGCCAGCAGCCGCCTGGGAGGGGGCTTTAATGGGAGCAATCAGCCCCAGCATTTT
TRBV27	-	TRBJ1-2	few	CASSLSPGYYGYTF	TGTGCCAGCAGTTTATCTCCAGGCTACTATGGCTACACCTTC
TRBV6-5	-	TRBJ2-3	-	CASTGGEDTQYF	TGTGCCAGCACCGGGGGCGAGGATACGCAGTATTTT
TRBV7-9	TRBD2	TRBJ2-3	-	CASSSPSGRSTDTQYF	TGTGCCAGCAGCTCGCCCAGCGGGAGGTCTACAGATACGCAGTATTTT
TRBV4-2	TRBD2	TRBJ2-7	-	CASSHGAGGPSYEQYF	TGTGCCAGCAGCCACGGAGCGGGAGGGCCCTCCTACGAGCAGTACTTC
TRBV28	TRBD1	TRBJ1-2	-	CASSPPSGGGYGYTF	TGTGCCAGCAGTCCGCCCTCAGGGGGCGGCTATGGCTACACCTTC
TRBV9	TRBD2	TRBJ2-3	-	CASRPSGRSTDTQYF	TGTGCCAGCAGACCTAGCGGGAGGAGCACAGATACGCAGTATTTT
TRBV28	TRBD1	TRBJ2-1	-	CASSGTALNEQFF	TGTGCCAGCTCCGGGACAGCCTTGAATGAGCAGTTCTTC